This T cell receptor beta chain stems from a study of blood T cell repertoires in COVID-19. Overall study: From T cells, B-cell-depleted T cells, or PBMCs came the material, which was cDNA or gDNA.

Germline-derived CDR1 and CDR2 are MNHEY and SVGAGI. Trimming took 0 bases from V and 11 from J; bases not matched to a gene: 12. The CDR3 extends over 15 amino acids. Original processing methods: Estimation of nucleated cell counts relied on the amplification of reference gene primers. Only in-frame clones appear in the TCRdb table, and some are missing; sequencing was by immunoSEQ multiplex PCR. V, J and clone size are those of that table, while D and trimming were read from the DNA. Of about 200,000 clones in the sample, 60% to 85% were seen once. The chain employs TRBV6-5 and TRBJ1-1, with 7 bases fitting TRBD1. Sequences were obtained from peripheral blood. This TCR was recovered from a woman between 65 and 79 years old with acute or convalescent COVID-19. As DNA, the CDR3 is TGTGCCAGCAGTTACTCGGGGCAGGGGGTAGGGGAGGCTTTCTTT. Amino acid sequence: CASSYSGQGVGEAFF.